The next 32 T cell receptor beta chains were all read from a single sample in a study of breast tumors, draining lymph nodes, adjacent tissues. MiXCR, run by TCRdb on the multiplex PCR reads, gives a single entry per CDR3 protein. The table shows around 140,000 distinct CDR3 sequences, with 30% to 35% occurring only once. Breast cancer patients provided tissue from their axillary draining lymph nodes. Sequenced input: axillary lymph node tissue. Source of these receptors: a female donor with breast cancer. Some clones in this sample may be carry-over from other donors' samples.

This clonotype was detected many times. V gene TRBV7-9 combines with J gene TRBJ2-3; 8 bases align to TRBD1. CDR3 length: 15 amino acids. The J segment lost 2 bases and the V segment lost 2 bases, leaving 3 bases of the junction unmatched. Germline V gene sequence: CDR1 SEHNR, CDR2 FQNEAQ (reference sequence). Written as DNA, the CDR3 is TGTGCCAGCAGCTTATTGGACAGGGTCACAGATACGCAGTATTTT. Translated, it gives CASSLLDRVTDTQYF.

Points on this clonotype: Possible read error: a much larger clone is one base away. The gene calls are TRBV3-1 and TRBJ2-7, with D unresolved. The CDR3 has 14 amino acids. Per germline, CDR1 LGHDT and CDR2 YNNKEL (reference sequence). The CDR3 bases are TGTGCCAGCAGCCAACTCAGTTCTTCCTATGAGCAGTACTTC. Its protein is CASSQLSSSYEQYF.

This clonotype appeared many times. The rearrangement links TRBV5-5 to TRBJ1-5; a possible D gene is TRBD1 (6 bases). The CDR3 runs 14 residues. Germline lookup yields CDR1 SGHKS and CDR2 YYEKEE (reference sequence). V dropped 0 bases and J dropped 6 bases, with 10 bases sitting between them. The CDR3 nucleotides read TGTGCCAGCAGCTTGGTGGGGGGCGGTCAGCCCCAGCATTTT. Its protein product is CASSLVGGGQPQHF.

Ten or more counts support this clonotype. The chain combines TRBV6-1 with TRBJ1-2, with TRBD1 matching 12 bases. J was trimmed by 5 bases and V by 3 bases; bases with no gene match: 7. The germline gives CDR1 MNHNS, CDR2 SASEGT. The CDR3 has 16 residues. CDR3 residues: CASSEGQGAIIYGYTF. CDR3 in DNA: TGTGCCAGCAGTGAGGGACAGGGGGCTATAATTTATGGCTACACCTTC.

This clonotype was seen ten or more times. The V gene is TRBV4-3, the J gene TRBJ1-2, with 7 bases identical to TRBD1. V gave up 2 bases and J gave up 1 base; unmatched junction bases: 28. CDR3 length: 23 amino acids. From germline, CDR1 is LGHNA and CDR2 YSLEER. CDR3 sequence reads: CASSQRLPKDRQLIFPLNYGYTF. The CDR3 DNA follows: TGCGCCAGCAGCCAACGCTTACCCAAGGACAGGCAGCTAATTTTTCCTCTTAACTATGGCTACACCTTC.

This clonotype was found many times. The CDR3 nucleotides are TGTGCCAGCAGCTTAGCGTCGGGGGCAGGCAATCAGCCCCAGCATTTT. This gives the protein CASSLASGAGNQPQHF. The chain recombines TRBV7-8 with TRBJ1-5; tentative D call: TRBD1 (6 bases). Germline V gene sequence: CDR1 SGHVS, CDR2 FQNEAQ. The V end was cut by 0 bases, the J end by 2 bases, with 11 bases between. CDR3 length: 16 amino acids.

As to this clonotype: This may arise from a read error, as a much more abundant clone is one base away. The chain employs TRBV6-2 or TRBV6-3 and TRBJ2-5; 12 positions match TRBD2. Per germline, CDR1 MNHEY and CDR2 SVGEGT. The CDR3 consists of 16 residues. In nucleotides, the CDR3 is TGTGCCGGCAGTGGCCGACTAGCGGGGGCCGGGGAGACCCAGTACTTC. It encodes CAGSGRLAGAGETQYF.

Regarding this clonotype: An end of the junction does not agree with germline; a read error may underlie this. The chain employs TRBV7-7 and TRBJ1-5; D remains ambiguous. Germline assignment: CDR1 SSHAT and CDR2 FNYEAQ (reference sequence). CDR3 length equals 12 residues. CDR3: CASSFGNQPRHF. In nucleotides, the CDR3 is TGTGCTAGCAGCTTTGGCAATCAGCCCCGGCATTTT.

The sample holds many counts of this clonotype. CDR3 bases: TGCAGTGCTAGGGCAGGGGGCGGTTTGGGGCATTCACCCCTCCACTTT. Protein sequence: CSARAGGGLGHSPLHF. The chain joins TRBV20-1 to TRBJ1-6; 8 bases are a match to TRBD1. Trimming removed 3 bases from V and 8 bases from J; junction bases left unmatched: 12. Germline CDR1 DFQATT, CDR2 SNEGSKA (reference sequence). This CDR3 has 16 amino acids.

This clonotype was found a few times. This chain uses TRBV6-1 with TRBJ2-3; possibly TRBD1 for D (5 bases). With 6 bases removed from V and 0 bases from J, the gap between germline ends came to 16 bases. This CDR3 has 16 amino acids. Germline CDR1 reads MNHNS; CDR2 reads SASEGT. Here the CDR3 reads CASSLETVTSTDTQYF. In DNA form, the CDR3 reads TGTGCCAGCAGCCTAGAGACAGTTACTAGCACAGATACGCAGTATTTT.

This clonotype was observed many times. V and J are TRBV3-1 and TRBJ1-6, with a tentative D call TRBD1 (5 bases). The germline gives CDR1 LGHDT, CDR2 YNNKEL (reference sequence). The V end was cut by 0 bases, the J end by 7 bases, with 19 bases between. The length of the CDR3 is 18 residues. The CDR3 bases are TGTGCCAGCAGCCAAGATGTGGGGGGTATTCTCCGAAATTCACCCCTCCACTTT. As protein: CASSQDVGGILRNSPLHF.

This clonotype occurred many times. A read error may produce the germline difference seen at one junction end. The chain combines TRBV6-5 with TRBJ1-6; D uncertain. Germline CDR1 reads MNHEY; CDR2 reads SVGAGI. The CDR3 loop spans 17 amino acids. Written as DNA, the CDR3 is TGTGCCAGCAGTCACTCCCGGGCGCCGGCGGTAGAGTCACCCCTCCACTTT. Residues: CASSHSRAPAVESPLHF.

This clonotype was detected many times. This sequence joins TRBV6-5 and TRBJ1-6; 9 bases are a match to TRBD1. The J segment lost 6 bases and the V segment lost 5 bases, leaving 8 bases of the junction unmatched. The germline CDR1 and CDR2 sequences are MNHEY and SVGAGI. CDR3 length: 16 residues. CDR3 protein: CASSHGAGQGNSPLHF. In nucleotides, the CDR3 is TGTGCCAGCAGTCACGGGGCGGGACAGGGTAATTCACCCCTCCACTTT.

To note about this clonotype: The conserved phenylalanine or tryptophan normally closing the CDR3 is absent here, so this likely arose from a read error. The limits of the CDR3 on the DNA are not certain, so only TCRdb's listed CDR3 is given. The chain couples TRBV11-2 to TRBJ2-5; TRBD2 is the table's D call, not checked against the DNA. Germline V gene sequence: CDR1 SGHAT, CDR2 FQNNGV. The CDR3 contains 11 residues when both ends are counted. The CDR3 protein is CASSLEGYGTS.

The rearrangement joins TRBV12-5 to TRBJ1-4, with D hard to call. This CDR3 is built from 11 residues. Per germline, CDR1 LGHNT and CDR2 FRNRAP. The V gene lost 1 base and the J gene lost 11 bases, with 5 bases spanning the gap. CDR3 region: CASGLERKLFF. In nucleotides, the CDR3 is TGTGCTAGTGGTTTGGAGCGGAAACTGTTTTTT. Supplemented by reference TRBV12-5 and TRBJ1-4, the full variable domain reads DARVTQTPRHKVTEMGQEVTMRCQPILGHNTVFWYRQTMMQGLELLAYFRNRAPLDDSGMPKDRFSAEMPDATLATLKIQPSEPRDSAVYFCASGLERKLFFGSGTQLSVL.

This clonotype has at least ten counts. CDR3 in amino acids: CASSLSQGAGYEQYF. CDR3 sequence (DNA): TGTGCCAGCAGCTTAAGCCAGGGGGCTGGCTACGAGCAGTACTTC. The chain combines TRBV7-8 with TRBJ2-7, with 8 bases lining up with TRBD1. The CDR3 runs to 15 residues. Germline V gives CDR1 SGHVS, CDR2 FQNEAQ. Trimming took 2 bases from V and 3 from J; bases not matched to a gene: 6.

The chain uses TRBV10-1 and TRBJ2-1, with D perhaps matching TRBD1 or TRBD2 (5 bases each). In germline, CDR1 is WNHNN, CDR2 SYGVQD (reference sequence). This CDR3 has 16 residues. Trimming pared 0 bases from V and 8 bases from J, leaving 17 bases between. Written as DNA, the CDR3 is TGCGCCAGCAGTGAGTCCAGGGACGAATTATTGGATGAGCAGTTCTTC. Its translation is CASSESRDELLDEQFF.

This clonotype was counted many times. The chain joins TRBV20-1 to TRBJ1-4; D possibly corresponds to TRBD1 (5 bases). Trimming took 5 bases from V and 10 from J, leaving 20 bases between them. The CDR3 loop spans 14 amino acids. Germline loops: CDR1 DFQATT, CDR2 SNEGSKA (reference sequence). CDR3 amino acids: CSAPSGHQRGKLFF. CDR3 coding DNA: TGCAGTGCTCCTTCAGGACACCAACGTGGAAAACTGTTTTTT.

This clonotype was seen ten or more times. This chain links TRBV12-3 or TRBV12-4 with TRBJ1-5; 7 nucleotides line up with TRBD1. Trimming took 4 bases from V and 6 from J; bases not matched to a gene: 6. This CDR3 is built from 14 residues. CDR3 protein: CASSSQGLPQPQHF. CDR3 sequence (DNA): TGTGCCAGCAGTTCACAGGGGTTGCCTCAGCCCCAGCATTTT.

This clonotype showed up many times. The genes are TRBV5-6 and TRBJ1-2, with D possibly matching TRBD1 (5 bases). V was cut by 4 bases and J by 2 bases, with 15 bases left in between. CDR1 is SGHDT and CDR2 is YYEEEE in the germline V gene. The CDR3 is made up of 15 amino acids. This CDR3 is CASSQQDFPNYGYTF. The DNA of the CDR3 is TGTGCCAGCAGCCAACAGGATTTTCCCAACTATGGCTACACCTTC.

This sequence joins TRBV6-5 and TRBJ1-1; D is ambiguous. The CDR3 length is 15 residues. Trimming removed 7 bases at V and 0 bases at J, with 15 bases between. CDR1 and CDR2 from the germline V gene are MNHEY and SVGAGI. The CDR3 here is CASILQAEMNTEAFF. CDR3 nucleotide sequence: TGTGCCAGCATCCTCCAGGCGGAAATGAACACTGAAGCTTTCTTT.

About this clonotype itself: The junction differs from germline at one of its ends, possibly a read error. This chain connects TRBV9 to TRBJ1-5; D perhaps matches TRBD1 (5 bases). CDR3 length: 14 residues. Germline CDR1 is SGDLS and CDR2 is YYNGEE. This CDR3 reads CASSVASEGETQRF. The CDR3 DNA is TGTGCCAGCAGCGTAGCTTCTGAAGGGGAGACCCAGCGTTTT.

As to this clonotype: Compared with germline, one end of the junction differs, possibly owing to a read error. J is TRBJ1-1 and V is TRBV11-3; no definite D call. The CDR3 is 12 amino acids. The germline V gene has CDR1 SGHNT and CDR2 YENEEA. The chain's CDR3 is CASSSAYTGAFF. CDR3 in DNA: TGTGCCAGCAGCTCCGCTTACACTGGAGCTTTCTTT.

This clonotype was counted many times. This sequence joins TRBV5-1 and TRBJ1-1; TRBD1 might be the D (5 bases). The CDR3 contains 14 residues. Per the germline V gene, CDR1 is SGHRS and CDR2 is YFSETQ. Trimming cost V 6 bases and J 3 bases, with 15 bases left between them. Written as DNA, the CDR3 is TGCGCCAGCACGTTCGGTTTACAGGACACTGAAGCTTTCTTT. Translated, it gives CASTFGLQDTEAFF.

The chain joins TRBV20-1 to TRBJ2-1, with D possibly called TRBD1 or TRBD2 (6 bases each). From germline, CDR1 is DFQATT and CDR2 SNEGSKA (reference sequence). Trimming left V 3 bases short and J 10 bases short, with 31 bases between. The CDR3 covers 18 residues. The DNA for the CDR3 is TGCAGTGCTAGTGGTTTGGTACAGGGCAGGGACTCATCAGGCGAGCAGTTCTTC. It is translated as CSASGLVQGRDSSGEQFF.

This clonotype was seen only once. V and J are TRBV4-3 and TRBJ1-2; tentative D call: TRBD1 (5 bases). CDR1 LGHNA and CDR2 YSLEER come from the germline V gene. Trimming took 0 bases from V and 4 from J, leaving 9 bases between them. This CDR3 contains 14 residues. CDR3 bases: TGCGCCAGCAGCCAAGATACAGGTTCCTATGGCTACACCTTC. Its protein is CASSQDTGSYGYTF.

This clonotype was counted ten times or more. The chain couples TRBV27 to TRBJ1-5; D unresolved. Germline CDR1 MNHEY, CDR2 SMNVEV (reference sequence). The CDR3 extends over 12 amino acids. Deletions cut 8 bases from V and 0 bases from J, with 5 bases between. CDR3 nucleotide sequence: TGTGCCAGCTGGGGTAGCAATCAGCCCCAGCATTTT. Its protein product is CASWGSNQPQHF.

The genes are TRBV19 and TRBJ2-7, with D perhaps TRBD1 (6 bases). Germline V gene sequence: CDR1 LNHDA, CDR2 SQIVND (reference sequence). Trimming shortened V by 5 bases and J by 3 bases, and 14 bases separated the two germline ends. This CDR3 contains 14 residues. The CDR3 nucleotides are TGTGCCAGTAGTTCCGGGACATCTTACTACGAGCAGTACTTC. Its protein product is CASSSGTSYYEQYF.

This clonotype came up many times. The V and J genes are TRBV4-3 and TRBJ1-2; 10 bases align to TRBD1. Germline CDR1 is LGHNA and CDR2 is YSLEER. The CDR3 spans 14 residues. The junction had 0 bases not matched to a gene; V was cut back by 1 base and J by 4 bases. CDR3 nucleotides: TGCGCCAGCAGCCAAGGGACAGGGGGCTATGGCTACACCTTC. Translation: CASSQGTGGYGYTF.

Ten or more counts support this clonotype. The chain uses TRBV2 and TRBJ2-2, with TRBD1 matching 7 bases. With 6 bases clipped from V and 0 bases from J, the junction kept 4 bases outside the gene matches. CDR1 and CDR2 from the germline V gene are SNHLY and FYNNEI. The CDR3 spans 15 residues. The CDR3 DNA is TGTGCCAGCAGAGGGACAGCCACGAACACCGGGGAGCTGTTTTTT. Amino acid sequence: CASRGTATNTGELFF. Drawing the rest from reference TRBV2 and TRBJ2-2, the complete variable domain is EPEVTQTPSHQVTQMGQEVILRCVPISNHLYFYWYRQILGQKVEFLVSFYNNEISEKSEIFDDQFSVERPDGSNFTLKIRSTKLEDSAMYFCASRGTATNTGELFFGEGSRLTVL.

Many counts were recorded for this clonotype. For the CDR3, the DNA is TGTGCCAGCAGAGCCCCCGGGACAGATACGCAGTATTTT. It specifies CASRAPGTDTQYF. V usage is TRBV9 and J usage is TRBJ2-3, with D unresolved. CDR1 SGDLS and CDR2 YYNGEE come from the germline V gene. This CDR3 has 13 residues. V lost 5 bases, J lost 3 bases, and 10 bases lay in between. Full variable domain (outside the CDR3, taken from reference TRBV9 and TRBJ2-3): DSGVTQTPKHLITATGQRVTLRCSPRSGDLSVYWYQQSLDQGLQFLIQYYNGEERAKGNILERFSAQQFPDLHSELNLSSLELGDSALYFCASRAPGTDTQYFGPGTRLTVL.

This clonotype was detected ten times or more. The V and J genes are TRBV6-2 or TRBV6-3 and TRBJ1-6; D remains ambiguous. The length of the CDR3 is 14 residues. Germline V CDR1 and CDR2: MNHEY, SVGEGT. V lost 4 bases, J lost 10 bases, and 14 bases lay in between. DNA of the CDR3: TGTGCCAGCAGTTCGGAAGCGGGAACATCACCCCTCCACTTT. Amino acid sequence: CASSSEAGTSPLHF.